Listed below are T cell receptor beta chains from one sample, sequenced in a study of T cell changes during pregnancy in multiple sclerosis. Libraries were prepared by immunoSEQ multiplex PCR; TCRdb keeps only in-frame clonotypes and omits some of them. The sample gives 28,000 or so clones, roughly 86% of which show up once; less than 10% is in the top ten. The sequencing used CD8+ T cells from peripheral blood mononuclear cells, collected in the second trimester of pregnancy. The origin of the receptors is a female donor with multiple sclerosis, enrolled in a pregnancy study. Each CDR3 is given with its conserved first and last residue. A D gene is named only where the DNA matches it firmly.

J,V,D,CDR3
TRBJ1-1,TRBV28,NA,CASSFLLGGSPEAFF
TRBJ1-1,TRBV27,NA,CASSATTEFAEAFF
TRBJ2-2,TRBV5-1,TRBD2,CASRLSGGAWNTGELFF
TRBJ2-3,TRBV19,NA,CASSIMYTQYF
TRBJ2-5,TRBV5-6,NA,CASSLDSEETQYF
TRBJ1-1,TRBV10-1,NA,CASSQGSGTEAFF
TRBJ2-3,TRBV27,TRBD2,CASSSIGLAGTDTQYF
TRBJ2-3,TRBV27,NA,CASSSIGLPTDTQYF
TRBJ1-2,TRBV6-5,NA,CASSYVAGRSGYTF
TRBJ2-2,TRBV4-1,NA,CASSQIVTGPLTGELFF
TRBJ2-3,TRBV9,NA,CASSSLRDLISTDTQYF
TRBJ2-1,TRBV4-3,TRBD2,CASSHKFGGGEQFF
TRBJ1-6,TRBV9,NA,CASSPSSYNSPLHF
TRBJ2-5,TRBV9,TRBD2,CASSVVRLGGETQYF
TRBJ2-4,TRBV30,NA,CALGGTGTFQYF
TRBJ1-1,TRBV19,NA,CASSSVLAEAFF
TRBJ1-2,TRBV4-3,NA,CASSQAGGSHYGYTF
TRBJ2-7,TRBV6-5,NA,CASSYSGPSYEQYF
TRBJ1-1,TRBV10-2,NA,CASSEIIARGGYTEAFF
TRBJ1-6,TRBV30,TRBD1,CAWTMDRAGSPLHF
TRBJ2-3,TRBV6-4,TRBD2,CASSELGLATDTQYF